Reported below is one TCR beta chain. Assay: immunoSEQ multiplex PCR; the TCRdb copy retains only in-frame clones and omits some. The sample has roughly 200,000 clones; roughly 80% are singletons. This entry comes from a study of blood T cell repertoires in COVID-19. Study at large: The samples span acute and convalescent COVID-19 from the United States, Italy and Spain. The analysed material was cDNA or gDNA that came from T cells, B-cell-depleted T cells, or PBMCs.

CDR1 is LGHDT and CDR2 is YNNKEL in the germline V gene (reference sequence). V gave up 7 bases and J gave up 5 bases, with 11 bases separating them. This CDR3 spans 12 amino acids. This TCR was sampled from a woman of 80 years or more with COVID-19, enrolled during active disease. Sequenced sample: peripheral blood. This chain connects TRBV3-1 (or the pseudogene TRBV3-2) to TRBJ1-1; TRBD1 is a possible D gene (6 bases). The CDR3 nucleotides read TGTGCCAGCAAGGGGGTCGGAACTGAAGCTTTCTTT. It encodes CASKGVGTEAFF.